One sample yielded the 18 T cell receptor beta chains listed below, sequenced in a study of T cell repertoires in cytomegalovirus infection. Antigens of these TCRs are unknown. TCRdb re-called the reads with MiXCR, one entry per CDR3 protein. The sample records approximately 1,000,000 distinct CDR3 sequences, more than 25% being singletons. The starting material was cultured CD8+ T cells from PBMCs, obtained from culture after CMV antigen stimulation. The receptor source for this set is a human donor in good health (CMV status not recorded). Some clones in this sample may be carry-over from other donors' samples.

The sample holds one count of this clonotype. The chain couples TRBV29-1 to TRBJ2-1, with D possibly being TRBD1 or TRBD2 (5 bases each). Germline-derived CDR1 and CDR2 are SQVTM and ANQGSEA. CDR3 length: 14 residues. V lost 4 bases and J lost 4, with 14 bases in between. The DNA of the CDR3 is TGCAGCGTTGGGGGCCGAGGGGAATACAATGAGCAGTTCTTC. Protein product: CSVGGRGEYNEQFF.

The table lists this clonotype with many counts. This chain uses TRBV7-2 with TRBJ2-1; the match to TRBD1 covers 7 bases. Germline assignment: CDR1 SGHTA and CDR2 FQGNSA. J lost 1 base, V lost 5 bases, and 20 bases had no gene match. CDR3 length: 20 residues. CDR3 amino acids: CASSRGFRDSPKTSYNEQFF. CDR3 DNA sequence: TGTGCCAGCAGCCGGGGATTCCGGGACAGCCCCAAGACTTCCTACAATGAGCAGTTCTTC.

This clonotype was seen a few times. Germline and junction disagree at one end, which may indicate a read error. CDR3: CASSSGFLGEDF. CDR3 in DNA: TGTGCCAGCAGTTCGGGTTTCCTTGGGGAGGATTTT. The chain carries TRBV12-3 or TRBV12-4 and TRBJ1-3; D unclear. The CDR3 consists of 12 residues.

In this sample, this clonotype turned up a few times. The chain employs TRBV5-6 and TRBJ2-2; a weak D match, TRBD1 (5 bases). CDR3 length: 15 residues. Germline V gene data show CDR1 as SGHDT and CDR2 as YYEEEE. The V gene lost 4 bases and the J gene lost 3 bases, with 13 bases spanning the gap. CDR3 DNA: TGTGCCAGCAGCATTGTGGACATCGACACCGGGGAGCTGTTTTTT. Protein: CASSIVDIDTGELFF.

This chain uses TRBV20-1 with TRBJ2-1; D is possibly TRBD2 (6 bases). Germline loops: CDR1 DFQATT, CDR2 SNEGSKA (reference sequence). The CDR3 runs 15 residues. V gave up 3 bases and J gave up 3 bases, with 15 bases separating them. This CDR3 is CSASPSAYRYNEQFF. The CDR3 DNA reads as TGCAGTGCTAGTCCTAGCGCCTACCGCTACAATGAGCAGTTCTTC.

The chain employs TRBV6-1 and TRBJ2-7, with D hard to call. Germline V lookup: CDR1 MNHNS, CDR2 SASEGT. With 6 bases removed from V and 3 bases from J, the gap between germline ends came to 9 bases. The CDR3 sequence is 12 residues long. CDR3 loop: CASSNLHYEQYF. CDR3 nucleotide sequence: TGTGCCAGCAGCAACCTACACTACGAGCAGTACTTC.

V gene TRBV10-1 combines with J gene TRBJ2-1, with D possibly being TRBD2 (7 bases). This CDR3 has 16 residues. Trimming stripped 1 base from V and 9 bases from J, with 19 bases between. Looked up from germline, CDR1 is WNHNN and CDR2 is SYGVQD (reference sequence). The CDR3 loop reads CASSELGGGHDGEQFF. The CDR3 coding sequence is TGCGCCAGCAGTGAGTTAGGCGGGGGCCATGACGGTGAGCAGTTCTTC.

The chain is built from TRBV7-4 and TRBJ1-1, with 10 bases lining up with TRBD1. CDR3 size: 16 residues. Germline loops: CDR1 SGHVT, CDR2 SQSDAQ. J lost 5 bases, V lost 4 bases, and 10 bases had no gene match. CDR3 DNA sequence: TGTGCCAGCAGCTCACCGAGGGACAGGGGCGGGACTGAAGCTTTCTTT. Protein: CASSSPRDRGGTEAFF.

There are many counts of this clonotype. The rearrangement links TRBV6-2 or TRBV6-3 to TRBJ2-1; 10 nucleotides match TRBD2. The germline V gene has CDR1 MNHEY and CDR2 SVGEGT. The CDR3 is made up of 15 amino acids. V shed 1 base, J shed 3 bases, and the junction held 0 bases outside the gene matches. Here the CDR3 DNA reads TGTGCCAGCAGTTACTTAGCGGGGGGCTACAATGAGCAGTTCTTC. Translating it yields CASSYLAGGYNEQFF.

There are a few counts of this clonotype. The gene calls are TRBV5-5 and TRBJ1-2, with 8 bases aligning to TRBD1. CDR3 size: 15 residues. V lost 4 bases, J lost 1 base, and 6 bases stayed unmatched. Germline assignment: CDR1 SGHKS and CDR2 YYEKEE (reference sequence). In DNA, the CDR3 is TGTGCCAGCAGCGCCGACAGGGGAGATAACTATGGCTACACCTTC. This encodes CASSADRGDNYGYTF.

This clonotype was detected a few times. This rearrangement joins TRBV4-1 to TRBJ2-1; D call uncertain. V was cut by 1 base and J by 9 bases, with 22 bases left in between. Germline V gene lookup returns CDR1 MGHRA and CDR2 YSYEKL. The CDR3 covers 17 residues. In DNA, the CDR3 is TGCGCCAGCAGCCAAGTTGTTTACACAGTCGACAAGGGTGAGCAGTTCTTC. Protein: CASSQVVYTVDKGEQFF.

This clonotype was seen ten or more times. The chain uses TRBV7-9 and TRBJ1-1; maybe TRBD1 (5 bases). Trimming took 2 bases from V and 6 from J, leaving 16 bases between them. Germline CDR1 SEHNR, CDR2 FQNEAQ (reference sequence). The CDR3 extends over 15 amino acids. CDR3 in DNA: TGTGCCAGCAGCTTAACAGGACACTACTTTCCTGAAGCTTTCTTT. As protein: CASSLTGHYFPEAFF.

The chain is built from TRBV2 and TRBJ1-5; D is unclear. Per germline, CDR1 SNHLY and CDR2 FYNNEI. The CDR3 is made up of 14 amino acids. The V end was cut by 6 bases, the J end by 1 base, with 10 bases between. Written as DNA, the CDR3 is TGTGCCAGCAGGGTCGACACGAGCAATCAGCCCCAGCATTTT. Its translation: CASRVDTSNQPQHF.

The V and J genes are TRBV4-1 and TRBJ2-2; D is possibly TRBD1 (6 bases). Germline values: CDR1 MGHRA, CDR2 YSYEKL. V lost 5 bases, J lost 1 base, and 11 bases lay in between. The CDR3 totals 15 residues. This CDR3 is CASSASTGNTGELFF. CDR3 nucleotide sequence: TGCGCCAGCAGCGCTTCGACAGGGAACACCGGGGAGCTGTTTTTT.

Note on this clonotype: The junction departs from germline at one end; a sequencing error may be responsible. The chain uses TRBV14 and TRBJ2-5; D possibly corresponds to TRBD1 (5 bases). Per the germline V gene, CDR1 is SGHDN and CDR2 is FVKESK. This CDR3 contains 16 residues. CDR3 protein: CASSQDRTTVQETQYF. The CDR3 DNA sequence: TGTGCCAGCAGCCAAGATCGAACGACAGTCCAAGAGACCCAGTATTTC.

The V call is TRBV4-3, the J call TRBJ1-1, with D maybe TRBD1 (5 bases). Trimming removed 0 bases at V and 7 bases at J, with 15 bases between. This CDR3 spans 15 amino acids. Per the germline V gene, CDR1 is LGHNA and CDR2 is YSLEER. The DNA of the CDR3 is TGCGCCAGCAGCCAAGAAGCAGGGAGGACTGTTGAAGCTTTCTTT. It yields the protein CASSQEAGRTVEAFF.

This clonotype was counted at least ten times. The V gene is TRBV12-3 or TRBV12-4, the J gene TRBJ2-3; D may be TRBD1 (5 bases). The V end was cut by 6 bases, the J end by 11 bases, with 15 bases between. This CDR3 comprises 12 residues. The CDR3 is CASSPDSVRQYF. In DNA, the CDR3 is TGTGCCAGCAGCCCCGACAGCGTACGGCAGTATTTT.

The table lists this clonotype with a few counts. The chain combines TRBV6-1 with TRBJ2-1; D call uncertain. The V end lost 3 bases, the J end lost 8 bases, and 8 bases lay between the germline ends. CDR3 size: 12 residues. The germline CDR1 and CDR2 sequences are MNHNS and SASEGT. Here the CDR3 DNA reads TGTGCCAGCAGTGAGGATGTGTATGAGCAGTTCTTC. Translation: CASSEDVYEQFF.